This record concerns one TCR beta chain sequence. As yet, its antigen is unknown. At the DNA level, this CDR3 is encoded by other sequences in the same sample as well. The sample belongs to a study of beta chain features in type 1 diabetes. CDR1 LNHNV and CDR2 YYDKDF come from the germline V gene (reference sequence). The CDR3 spans 12 residues. V shed 1 base and J shed 5 bases, with 5 bases lying between them. Post-sort purity exceeded 95% for all sorted populations. The isolated RNA, all of it, was reverse transcribed, so expressed TCRB transcripts were what got sequenced. Data came from immunoSEQ multiplex PCR; TCRdb stores just in-frame clones and leaves some out. The sample records 250,000 to 300,000 clones, 13% to 15% being singletons. Study conclusions and caveats: In these data, an HLA type influence on TCRB rearrangement remained unresolved. TCRB CDR3s from Type 1 diabetes patients were moderately but significantly shorter in all four CD4+ subsets.

The sample taken for sequencing was naive CD4+ T cells from blood. V gene TRBV15 combines with J gene TRBJ2-5, with D perhaps TRBD2 (5 bases). The source of this sequence is a man aged 25-45 years with type 1 diabetes. The CDR3 nucleotides read TGTGCCACCAGCAGAGGAGGGGAGACCCAGTACTTC. Residues: CATSRGGETQYF.